The clone carrying this TCR beta chain has just a few counts. Its antigen remains unidentified. This record belongs to a study of cytomegalovirus exposure and HLA in healthy donors. The germline V gene encodes CDR1 SGHRS and CDR2 YFSETQ. The CDR3 runs to 16 residues. V was shortened by 0 bases and J by 0 bases, with 12 bases between the two germline ends. The study, taken as a whole, reports: Reported results showed that the classifier diagnosed cytomegalovirus status with high specificity and sensitivity. TRBV6-2, TRBV6-3 and other indistinguishable V segments were excluded. Fewer N-insertions than the approximately 680-donor mean were reportedly shown by an Asian-associated ancestry cluster in a later analysis. It was only CMV serostatus that was available as immune exposure information.

This PCR relied on a set of 60 Vbeta primers and 13 Jbeta primers. The method was immunoSEQ multiplex PCR; TCRdb's version includes in-frame clones alone and lacks a portion of them. The sample has some 140,000 clones, approximately 79% seen once; the top ten hold approximately 1%. This TCR came from a man aged 18 to 30 in good health and CMV-seronegative. The specimen sequenced was PBMCs. V usage is TRBV5-1 and J usage is TRBJ1-1, with a weak D call TRBD1 (5 bases). CDR3 amino acids: CASSLAGGSMNTEAFF. The CDR3 DNA is TGCGCCAGCAGCTTGGCGGGGGGTTCCATGAACACTGAAGCTTTCTTT. Filled out from reference TRBV5-1 and TRBJ1-1, the complete variable domain reads KAGVTQTPRYLIKTRGQQVTLSCSPISGHRSVSWYQQTPGQGLQFLFEYFSETQRNKGNFPGRFSGRQFSNSRSEMNVSTLELGDSALYLCASSLAGGSMNTEAFFGQGTRLTVV.